A selection of T cell receptor beta chains follows, all from one sample in a study of pediatric ulcerative colitis. The repertoire was sequenced with immunoSEQ multiplex PCR; TCRdb's copy has only in-frame clones and lacks some. The repertoire consists of 30,000 to 35,000 clones, with 81% occurring once and the leading ten covering approximately 1.1%. The sample taken for sequencing was gut tissue. The receptors were sampled from a boy aged 5-17 years with mild ulcerative colitis. The CDR3 runs from the conserved cysteine through the conserved F or W. D genes are given only for firm matches. Clone size is not always given. Where it is, it says once, few, many or a class for expanded clones.

V gene,clone size,D gene,J gene,CDR3 DNA,CDR3 protein
TRBV7-7,medium-sized,NA,TRBJ1-1,TGTGCTAGCAGCTCGGACAGCAACACTGAAGCTTTCTTT,CASSSDSNTEAFF
TRBV12-5,NA,TRBD1,TRBJ2-7,TGTGCTAGTGGTTTGGTACTGACAGGGGCCTACGAGCAGTACTTC,CASGLVLTGAYEQYF
TRBV30,NA,NA,TRBJ1-1,TGTGCCTGGAGTGCGGACAGAAAAGCTTTCTTT,CAWSADRKAFF
TRBV6-6,few,NA,TRBJ1-2,TGTGCCAGCAGTTACTCGGGGGCGGGTGGCTACACCTTC,CASSYSGAGGYTF
TRBV30,once,NA,TRBJ2-6,TGTGCCTGGAGTCGTTGGGGGACCACGCTGGCGGGGGCCAACGTCCTGACTTTC,CAWSRWGTTLAGANVLTF
TRBV6-1,NA,NA,TRBJ1-6,TGTGCCAGCAGACGCAGGGTCTATAATTCACCCCTCCACTTT,CASRRRVYNSPLHF
TRBV6-1,NA,NA,TRBJ1-2,TGTGCCAGCAGTGAATCGGCAGGATCGAGGTATGGCTACACCTTC,CASSESAGSRYGYTF
TRBV30,once,TRBD1,TRBJ1-2,TGTGCCTGGAACAGGGGATATGGCTACACCTTC,CAWNRGYGYTF
TRBV28,NA,NA,TRBJ1-1,TGTGCCATCTTAGAGCCAGGGTTAAACACTGAAGCTTTCTTT,CAILEPGLNTEAFF
TRBV11-3,NA,TRBD2,TRBJ2-7,TGTGCCAGCAGCTTAGCTTGTGTAGCGGGGGTTTCTCGGGTTTGCGAGCAGTACTTC,CASSLACVAGVSRVCEQYF
TRBV4-1,NA,TRBD2,TRBJ2-1,TGCGCCAGCAGCCACGCCGCTTTGCGGGGGGGCACTGAGCAGTTCTTC,CASSHAALRGGTEQFF
TRBV7-6,once,NA,TRBJ1-1,TGTGCCAGCAGCTGGGGAGGGCGCGACACTGAAGCTTTCTTT,CASSWGGRDTEAFF
TRBV6-1,NA,TRBD1,TRBJ1-4,TGTGCCAGCAGTGGGGACAGGGGGCGAGGTGAAAAACTGTTTTTT,CASSGDRGRGEKLFF
TRBV11-2,NA,NA,TRBJ1-2,TGTGCCAGCAGCTACTCGGCTAACTATGGCTACACCTTC,CASSYSANYGYTF
TRBV7-2,NA,NA,TRBJ2-3,TGTGCCAGCAGCTTAGATTACAGCACAGATACGCAGTATTTT,CASSLDYSTDTQYF
TRBV6-5,NA,NA,TRBJ1-5,TGTGCCAGCAGTCAGTCGAGAGATCAGCCCCAGCATTTT,CASSQSRDQPQHF
TRBV9,NA,NA,TRBJ1-2,TGTGCCAGCAGCCCTAACGAGGAATACAGAAAGGTTCCGCGCTTC,CASSPNEEYRKVPRF
TRBV10-3,once,TRBD2,TRBJ2-5,TGTGCCTTGGCTAGCGGGGTCCGCCAGACCCAGTACTTC,CALASGVRQTQYF
TRBV18,once,TRBD1,TRBJ2-7,TGTGCCAGCTCACCCGACAGGGCCAACGAGCAGTACTTC,CASSPDRANEQYF
TRBV5-8,few,NA,TRBJ1-4,TGTGCCAGCACCCCTAACCCTGAAAAACTGTTTTTT,CASTPNPEKLFF
TRBV7-6,NA,NA,TRBJ2-7,TGTGCCAGCAGCTTATTAGGCGGGGCCTACGAGCAGTACTTC,CASSLLGGAYEQYF
TRBV5-5,NA,NA,TRBJ1-1,TGTGCCAGCAGCTTTGGGGGCGCGTGGGGCACTGAAGCTTTCTTT,CASSFGGAWGTEAFF
TRBV7-2,NA,NA,TRBJ2-1,TGTGCCAGCAGCAACACCAATGAGCAGTTCTTC,CASSNTNEQFF
TRBV2,few,NA,TRBJ1-1,TGTGCCGTCTCTACCGGGGGGGCTGAAGCTTTCTTT,CAVSTGGAEAFF
TRBV19,NA,NA,TRBJ2-3,TGTGCCAGTAGTATAGTGGGGTTCGATACGCAGTATTTT,CASSIVGFDTQYF
TRBV30,NA,TRBD1,TRBJ2-5,TGTGCCTGGGCCCCAGGGGGTTTGGGAGAGACCCAGTACTTC,CAWAPGGLGETQYF
TRBV4-1,few,NA,TRBJ2-1,TGCGCCAGCTCTAACAGGCCCCTCAGTGAGCAGTTCTTC,CASSNRPLSEQFF
TRBV6-5,NA,NA,TRBJ1-1,TGTGCCAGCAGTTTTTCGGCAGGGTTGAACACTGAAGCTTTCTTT,CASSFSAGLNTEAFF
TRBV29-1,NA,NA,TRBJ1-1,TGCAGCGCTGGGGACGGACCGAACACTGAAGCTTTCTTT,CSAGDGPNTEAFF
TRBV30,NA,NA,TRBJ2-2,TGTGCCTTCCAACGGGTAGCAAACACCGGGGAGCTGTTTTTT,CAFQRVANTGELFF
TRBV5-4,NA,NA,TRBJ2-5,TGTGCCAGCAGCTTGGTGCCGTTCCAAGAGACCCAGTACTTC,CASSLVPFQETQYF
TRBV7-9,once,NA,TRBJ1-2,TGTGCCAGCAGCTTTAGTACTGACTATGGCTACACCTTC,CASSFSTDYGYTF
TRBV6-1,NA,NA,TRBJ1-2,TGTGCCAGCACCCCCTTTTGGGGTTTCGACTATGGCTACACCTTC,CASTPFWGFDYGYTF
TRBV5-1,NA,NA,TRBJ2-7,TGCGCCAGCAGCTCTGGGTGGGCGCTCGAGCAGTACTTC,CASSSGWALEQYF
TRBV5-8,NA,NA,TRBJ1-1,TGTGCCAGCAGCTTATCAGGGCGGCGGGCTGAAGCTTTCTTT,CASSLSGRRAEAFF
TRBV7-6,NA,NA,TRBJ1-1,TGTGCCAGCAGCTTAGGACCCGACAGCAACACTGAAGCTTTCTTT,CASSLGPDSNTEAFF
TRBV4-1,NA,NA,TRBJ1-1,TGCGCCAGCAGCCCGGGACACACGAACACTGAAGCTTTCTTT,CASSPGHTNTEAFF
TRBV2,NA,TRBD2,TRBJ2-5,TGTGCCTCACAGCAGCCCAGCGGGGGGGACGAGACCCAGTACTTC,CASQQPSGGDETQYF
TRBV20-1,NA,NA,TRBJ1-2,TGCAGTGCCTCGGGGAACTATGGCTACACCTTC,CSASGNYGYTF
TRBV5-1,NA,TRBD1,TRBJ1-1,TGCGCCAGCAGCTTGGTAGGGGCAGGGGGCGGGTGGAACACTGAAGCTTTCTTT,CASSLVGAGGGWNTEAFF
TRBV2,NA,TRBD1,TRBJ1-2,TGTGCCAGCAGGGGGACAGGGGTCCATGGCTACACCTTC,CASRGTGVHGYTF
TRBV30,few,NA,TRBJ1-1,TGTGCCTGGAGTGACAGGGAAGCTTTCTTT,CAWSDREAFF
TRBV2,NA,NA,TRBJ1-4,TGTGCCAGCAGGGGGACGGAAGCAACTAATGAAAAACTGTTTTTT,CASRGTEATNEKLFF
TRBV6-1,few,NA,TRBJ1-1,TGTGCCAGCAGTGAATTAGGGGGATCTGAAGCTTTCTTT,CASSELGGSEAFF
TRBV6-1,NA,TRBD1,TRBJ2-7,TGTGCCAGCAGTGCTAGGATGGGACAGAGCTACGAGCAGTACTTC,CASSARMGQSYEQYF
TRBV6-5,once,NA,TRBJ1-2,TGTGCCAGCAGATACACTTACGTAACGGACTATGGCTACACCTTC,CASRYTYVTDYGYTF
TRBV5-1,NA,NA,TRBJ2-1,TGCGCCAGCAGCTTGGGCTATGGGTGGCCCCCGCTGAACAATGAGCAGTTCTTC,CASSLGYGWPPLNNEQFF
TRBV4-2,few,NA,TRBJ2-7,TGTGCCAGCAGCCACCGGGACGGTGACTACGAGCAGTACTTC,CASSHRDGDYEQYF
TRBV30,NA,NA,TRBJ2-3,TGTGCCTGGAGTTCCCTCGCAGATACGCAGTATTTT,CAWSSLADTQYF
TRBV18,NA,NA,TRBJ2-7,TGTGCCAGCTCATTCCGACAGTTCTACGAGCAGTACTTC,CASSFRQFYEQYF
TRBV29-1,NA,NA,TRBJ1-5,TGCAGCGTCGCCATCGGGGGACAGCCCCAGCATTTT,CSVAIGGQPQHF